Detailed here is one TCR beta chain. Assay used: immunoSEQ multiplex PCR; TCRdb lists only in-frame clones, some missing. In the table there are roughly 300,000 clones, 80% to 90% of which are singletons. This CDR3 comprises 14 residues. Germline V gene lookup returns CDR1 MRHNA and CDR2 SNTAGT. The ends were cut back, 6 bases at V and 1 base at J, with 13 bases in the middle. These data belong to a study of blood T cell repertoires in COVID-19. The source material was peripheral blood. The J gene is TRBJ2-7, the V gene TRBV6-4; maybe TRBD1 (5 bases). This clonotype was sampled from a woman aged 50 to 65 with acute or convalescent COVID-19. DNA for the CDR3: TGTGCCAGCAGGGGCCCGGCAGGGTCCTACGAGCAGTACGTC. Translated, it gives CASRGPAGSYEQYV.